This T cell receptor beta chain was captured by sequencing in a study of cytomegalovirus exposure and HLA in healthy donors (dated by TCRdb to 2016 to 2017). A note on the overall study: An earlier analysis of more than 550 of the donors reported about 260 Gb of sequence data and 95 million to 130 million unique TCR beta sequences obtained from about 179 million T cells. Using immunosequencing, the study profiled T cell repertoires from fewer than 700 subjects and related those repertoires to cytomegalovirus serostatus. To predict cytomegalovirus infection status, the study combined high-throughput TCR immunosequencing, statistical association of individual TCRs with disease status, and machine learning. HLA typing covered class I and class II loci at four-digit resolution. The study was designed to test whether signatures of past pathogen exposure could be identified by cataloging public T cell receptors. Donor age, sex, ethnicity and CMV serostatus were collected together with the repertoire data. The number of donors typed differed by locus, with roughly 629-640 for A, B, C, DRB1 and DQB1, 522 for DQA1, about 610 for DPA1, and some 450 for DPB1. A later genetic analysis used genome-wide SNP genotypes for about 60% of the roughly 670 donors, treating that subset as a discovery cohort. In a later analysis, previously published TCR beta repertoires from 550 to 750 donors were re-analyzed and high-resolution HLA genotyping was added so that TCR occurrence patterns could be studied. Every repertoire in the discovery cohort had been generated on one and the same sequencing platform. Several DR-DQ haplotypes were handled as single units for association and clustering, since linkage in the cohort was strong. An earlier analysis of 450 to 750 of the donors used high-throughput TCR beta sequencing to judge whether each TCR beta V gene segment behaved as functional or pseudogenic. Approximately 300 gigabases of sequencing data and around 85 million unique TCR sequences made up an early release that covered approximately 700 HLA-typed donors. The genetic ancestry cluster associated with self-reported Caucasian donors included approximately 85% of the approximately 400 genotyped donors. Rather than drawing on any new phenotypic data, the later analysis identified candidate immune exposures from TCR beta sequences and the way those sequences occurred across donors. Among 300 to 500 genotyped donors of the cohort, an average of roughly 230,000 unique TCR beta nucleotide sequences was sequenced per donor, of which about 19% were non-productive. Along with the roughly 700-subject first cohort, a separate validation cohort of some 130 different subjects was used. Results the study describes overall, beyond this receptor: Compared with equally common non-associated chains, HLA-associated TCR beta chains in a later analysis were more clonally expanded and had lower generation probabilities. A further reported finding was that TCR beta sequences accurately predicted the HLA-A and HLA-B alleles for most subjects in the first cohort. Several of the top co-occurrence clusters appeared to be linked to parvovirus B19, influenza, CMV and Epstein-Barr virus, according to a later analysis. Broadly in line with IMGT annotations, most TCR beta V segments showed up in productive rearrangements about 90% or about 30% of the time in an earlier analysis of several hundred of the donors. Some IMGT-functional V segments, including TRBV6-2 and TRBV6-3, could not be told apart with the 87-base-pair reads, so those segments were excluded. Most TCR sequences were observed very rarely across donors, whereas some public TCRs were present in many individuals. The cohort was sequenced for TCR beta chains only, and without alpha or paired-chain data the features that could be detected were limited. In a later analysis, most CMV-associated TCR beta chains were found to appear HLA-restricted, with HLA associations seemingly driven largely by CMV exposure. The sequencing pipeline was judged likely to have produced a cluster of highly shared sequence variants as a technical artifact. A later analysis associated about 17,000 TCR beta sequences with specific HLA alleles at a false discovery rate of 0.05. Three of the identified cytomegalovirus-associated TCR beta chains were confirmed in vitro to be specific for cytomegalovirus antigens. The classifier was reported to diagnose cytomegalovirus status with high specificity and sensitivity in both the original cohort and the validation cohort. In a later analysis, TCR association rates were found to vary across HLA loci, with the most associated TCRs seen for DRB1 alleles and the fewest for HLA-C alleles. The earlier analysis of about 600 of the donors excluded approximately 15 rarely observed V segments, including chromosome 9 orphons, because counts were too low. For the cohort, immune exposure information was limited to CMV serostatus. The study gave a list of 150 to 200 TCR beta chains associated with cytomegalovirus. Sequencing depth was assumed to be roughly uniform across donors in the presence/absence analyses, though that assumption may not hold. Because HLA typing was missing for some donors at each locus, association tests included only the typed subset. Linkage disequilibrium might explain the correlated functional status among segregating V segments, but an unknown experimental factor could not be ruled out. In a later genetic analysis, fewer N-insertions in productive TCRs were reported among donors in an Asian-associated ancestry cluster than the 666-donor mean. According to the authors, the approach could potentially be generalized to other disease states and immunological phenotypes. V-gene and J-gene trimming of TCR beta chains was associated with a missense DCLRE1C variant in a later genetic analysis, and the association was replicated in an independent cohort. Assigning TCR associations to individual alleles was difficult when HLA alleles, especially DR and DQ, strongly co-occurred.

A few counts support this clone. Its antigen remains undetermined. The record has no base qualities; no much larger clone is one base away. The cohort consisted of 600 to 700 healthy bone marrow donors. All cohort members were sampled while nominally healthy, although unrecorded immune exposures were likely present. The donor was CMV seropositive and belonged to the group of 270 or so seropositive cohort members. A peripheral blood sample was collected from each donor, and TCR beta sequencing was performed on peripheral blood mononuclear cells. Genomic DNA was extracted from the blood cell samples with the Qiagen DNeasy Blood Extraction Kit. The CDR3 has 13 amino acids, counting the end cysteine and phenylalanine. Just CDR3 DNA is preserved here, 39 bases in frame from base 1. Deletion took 1 base off V and 1 base off J, with a span of 7 bases between the germline ends. The germline V gene specifies SQVTM as CDR1 and ANQGSEA as CDR2.

The receptor library was made with the immunoSEQ multiplex PCR assay. For the multiplex PCR, a mixture combining 60 forward primers for TCR Vbeta segments and 13 reverse primers for TCR Jbeta segments was used. A multiplex PCR assay on genomic DNA amplified the CDR3 region of rearranged TCR beta genes. The amplified TCR beta libraries were sequenced on the Illumina HiSeq System as 87-base-pair reads. Regarding the original processing steps: In a later analysis, 77 million or so unique TCR beta chains were counted across the roughly 610 repertoires, and around 11 million of these chains were shared by at least two donors. Raw reads were error-corrected and collapsed into unique sequences by a nearest-neighbor algorithm in which closely related sequences were merged to remove PCR and sequencing errors. To assign V, D and J gene segments, CDR3 sequences were aligned to IMGT reference sequences. For a sequence to be retained, at least a six-nucleotide match to both a V gene segment and a J gene segment was required. Rearrangements were called productive when the CDR3 lacked stop codons and stayed in frame with V and J; all others were non-productive. CDR3 was defined according to IMGT convention as the region running from the second conserved V-encoded cysteine to the conserved J-encoded phenylalanine. The earlier analysis of about 610 of the donors excluded any sequence lacking an unambiguous match to a single V gene segment. In an earlier analysis of 587 of the donors, V segments were called functional above 56.7% productive rearrangements and were called segregating when the between-donor standard deviation exceeded 5%. A statistical classification framework was built for diagnosing cytomegalovirus status from the catalog of TCR beta chain sequences. In a later analysis, V and J genes were assigned by comparing TCR nucleotide sequences against IMGT/GENE-DB human TR gene sequences. The TCRdist pipeline was used in a later analysis to assign CDR3 sequences and most-parsimonious VDJ recombination scenarios. In a later analysis, each TCR beta chain was defined by its CDR3 amino acid sequence together with its V-gene family, and reads lacking a unique V-gene family were excluded. A later analysis removed over 500 highly shared, low-generation-probability nucleotide sequences to deal with suspected cross-contamination and a sequencing artifact. A later analysis calculated a clonal expansion index for each public chain from normalized within-repertoire ranks of inferred template counts. A later analysis computed generation probabilities with a VDJ recombination model fitted to out-of-frame rearrangements, and checked the results against IGoR. A later analysis scored TCR-TCR, TCR-HLA and TCR-CMV co-occurrence with hypergeometric tests, applying a repertoire-size bias correction to TCR pairs. A later analysis estimated false discovery rates by permuting HLA or CMV assignments 20 times. In a later analysis, co-occurring TCRs were grouped with DBSCAN, and TCRdist sequence similarity was added when clustering was performed within HLA-allele-positive subsets. Repertoires with fewer than 30,000 or more than 120,000 public chains were left out of co-occurrence clustering, as were four to six repertoires with anomalous nucleotide sharing. The table comes from immuneACCESS by way of TCRdb, which keeps in-frame sequences with V and J called. Part of the clones is missing from these tables; in studies checked, under half for an unresolved V gene and the rest for unknown reasons. That table furnishes V, J and clone size, whereas the DNA furnished D and trimming. The sample profile shows about 190,000 clones; less than 85% of them were found once. About 5% of the sample lies in the top ten.

The V and J genes are TRBV29-1 and TRBJ2-5; the D gene is possibly TRBD1, with 5 bases matching. Source material: PBMCs. This receptor was identified in a man under 40 in good health and CMV-seropositive. The nucleotide sequence reads as follows: TGCAGCGTTGAAGTTGGGGCCCAAGAGACCCAGTACTTC. Its product reads: CSVEVGAQETQYF. The full variable domain, with segments outside the CDR3 supplied by the reference TRBV29-1 and TRBJ2-5 proteins, appears as SAVISQKPSRDICQRGTSLTIQCQVDSQVTMMFWYRQQPGQSLTLIATANQGSEATYESGFVIDKFPISRPNLTFSTLTVSNMSPEDSSIYLCSVEVGAQETQYFGPGTRLLVL.